This TCR beta chain emerged from a study of blood T cells in healthy people across ages. General observations from the study: Comparison with aged donors showed that long-lived donors had more naive CD4+ cells and higher diversity.

Through a sample-barcoded 5' primer and a J-beta primer mix, a second PCR was run for roughly 6 to 12 cycles. A 12-random-nucleotide template-switch adaptor tagged each cDNA molecule. TCRdb redid the calling of the 5' RACE reads with MiXCR, one entry per CDR3 protein. The table lists 1,100,000 or so distinct CDR3 sequences, 35% to 50% of them singletons. CDR1 is LGHNA and CDR2 is YNFKEQ in the germline V gene. There are 21 residues in the CDR3. Note on this clonotype: Its antigen is unknown. A read error is possible here, since a much larger clone lies one base away.

All donors came from Russia, were Caucasian and healthy, and spanned ages 6 to 90. Isolating PBMCs gave at least 7 million of these cells per sample. The sequenced sample was blood. The clonotype originates from a woman aged 55-69 years in good health. The chain carries TRBV4-2 and TRBJ2-1, with TRBD2 matching over 14 bases. The DNA end favors TRBJ2-7, so the J call may be wrong. CDR3 nucleotides: TGTGCCAGCAGACAGGGGGCTTTGTGGACTAGCGGGAGGAGCGGATACAATGAGCAGTACTTC. It yields the protein CASRQGALWTSGRSGYNEQYF.